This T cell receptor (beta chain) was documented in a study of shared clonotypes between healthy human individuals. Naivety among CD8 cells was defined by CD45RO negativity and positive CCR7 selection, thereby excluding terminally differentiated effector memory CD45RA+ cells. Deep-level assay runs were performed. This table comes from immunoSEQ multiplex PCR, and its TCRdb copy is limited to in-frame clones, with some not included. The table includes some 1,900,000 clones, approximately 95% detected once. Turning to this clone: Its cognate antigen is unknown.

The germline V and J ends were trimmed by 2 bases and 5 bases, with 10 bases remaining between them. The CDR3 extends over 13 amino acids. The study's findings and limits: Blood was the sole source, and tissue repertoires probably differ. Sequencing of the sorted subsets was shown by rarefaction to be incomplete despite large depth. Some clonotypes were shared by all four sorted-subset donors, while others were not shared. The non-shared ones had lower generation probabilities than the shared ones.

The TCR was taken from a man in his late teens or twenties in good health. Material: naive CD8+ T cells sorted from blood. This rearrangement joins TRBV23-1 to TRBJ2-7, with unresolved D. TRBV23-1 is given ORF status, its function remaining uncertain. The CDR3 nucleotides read TGCGCCAGCAGTCAACATAGGGTGAACGAGCAGTACTTC. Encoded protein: CASSQHRVNEQYF.